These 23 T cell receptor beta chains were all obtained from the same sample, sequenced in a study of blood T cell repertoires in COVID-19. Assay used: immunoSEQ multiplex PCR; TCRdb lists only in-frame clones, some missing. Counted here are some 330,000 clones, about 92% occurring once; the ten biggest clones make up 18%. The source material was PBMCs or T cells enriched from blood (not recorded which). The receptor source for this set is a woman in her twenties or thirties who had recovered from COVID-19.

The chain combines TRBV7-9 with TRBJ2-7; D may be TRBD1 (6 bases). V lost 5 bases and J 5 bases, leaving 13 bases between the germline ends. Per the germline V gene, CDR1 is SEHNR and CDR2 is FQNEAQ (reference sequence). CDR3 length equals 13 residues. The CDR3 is CASSPWTANEQYF. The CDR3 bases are TGTGCCAGCAGCCCATGGACAGCCAACGAGCAGTACTTC.

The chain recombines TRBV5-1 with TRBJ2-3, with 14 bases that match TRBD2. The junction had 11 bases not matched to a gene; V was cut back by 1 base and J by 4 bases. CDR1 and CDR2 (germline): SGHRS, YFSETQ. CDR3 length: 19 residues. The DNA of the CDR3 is TGCGCCAGCAGCTTGTACGGGACTAGCGGGGGTGGAGGTCCAGATACGCAGTATTTT. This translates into CASSLYGTSGGGGPDTQYF.

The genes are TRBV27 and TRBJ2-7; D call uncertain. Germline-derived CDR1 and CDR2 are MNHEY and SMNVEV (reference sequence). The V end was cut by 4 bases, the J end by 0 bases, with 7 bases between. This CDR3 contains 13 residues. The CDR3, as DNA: TGTGCCAGCAGTTCGCCTAACTCCTACGAGCAGTACTTC. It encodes CASSSPNSYEQYF.

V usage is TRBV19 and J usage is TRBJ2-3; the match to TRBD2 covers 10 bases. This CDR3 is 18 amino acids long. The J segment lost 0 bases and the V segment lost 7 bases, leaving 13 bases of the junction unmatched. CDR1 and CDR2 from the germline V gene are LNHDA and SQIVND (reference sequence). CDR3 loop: CASTPSRFSGRSTDTQYF. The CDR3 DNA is TGTGCCAGTACCCCCTCAAGATTTAGCGGGAGGAGCACAGATACGCAGTATTTT.

CDR3: CATSAPSGRENTGELFF. CDR3 nucleotide sequence: TGTGCCACCAGTGCGCCTAGCGGGAGGGAGAACACCGGGGAGCTGTTTTTT. The chain joins TRBV24-1 to TRBJ2-2, with 12 nucleotides matching TRBD2. With V trimmed by 5 bases and J by 1 base, 4 bases remained unmatched. The CDR3 is 17 amino acids. In germline, CDR1 is KGHDR, CDR2 SFDVKD.

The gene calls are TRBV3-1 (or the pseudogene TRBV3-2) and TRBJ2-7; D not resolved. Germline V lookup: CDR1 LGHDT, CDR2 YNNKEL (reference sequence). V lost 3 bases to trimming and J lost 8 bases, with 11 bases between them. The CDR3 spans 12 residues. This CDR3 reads CASSHNLPKQYF. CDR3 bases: TGTGCCAGCAGCCATAATCTACCAAAGCAGTACTTC.

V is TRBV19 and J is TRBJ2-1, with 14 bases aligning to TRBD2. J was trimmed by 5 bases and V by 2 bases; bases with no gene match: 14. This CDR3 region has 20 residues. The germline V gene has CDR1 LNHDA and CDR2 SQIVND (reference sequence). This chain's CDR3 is CASSISPLGGLAGVHNEQFF. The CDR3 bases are TGTGCCAGTAGTATATCCCCCCTGGGGGGACTAGCGGGAGTCCACAATGAGCAGTTCTTC.

CDR3 residues: CASSQVTGSNEKLFF. In DNA, the CDR3 is TGTGCCAGCAGCCAAGTGACAGGCTCTAATGAAAAACTGTTTTTT. The chain employs TRBV3-1 (or the pseudogene TRBV3-2) and TRBJ1-4; the D gene is possibly TRBD1 (6 bases). Deletions cut 1 base from V and 3 bases from J, with 9 bases between. Germline CDR1 reads LGHDT; CDR2 reads YNNKEL (reference sequence). The CDR3 is 15 amino acids.

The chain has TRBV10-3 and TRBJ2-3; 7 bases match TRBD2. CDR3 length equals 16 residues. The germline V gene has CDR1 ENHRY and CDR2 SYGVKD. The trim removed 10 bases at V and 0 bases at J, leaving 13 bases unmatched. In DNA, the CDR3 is TGTGCCACCAAGGAGCAGCGGGAACCTAGCACAGATACGCAGTATTTT. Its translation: CATKEQREPSTDTQYF.

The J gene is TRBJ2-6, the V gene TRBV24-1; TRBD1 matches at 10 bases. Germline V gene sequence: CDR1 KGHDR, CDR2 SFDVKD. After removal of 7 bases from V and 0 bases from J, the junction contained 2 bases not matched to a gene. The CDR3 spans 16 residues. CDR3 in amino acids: CATSRDRGSGANVLTF. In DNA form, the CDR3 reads TGTGCCACCAGCCGGGACAGGGGCTCTGGGGCCAACGTCCTGACTTTC.

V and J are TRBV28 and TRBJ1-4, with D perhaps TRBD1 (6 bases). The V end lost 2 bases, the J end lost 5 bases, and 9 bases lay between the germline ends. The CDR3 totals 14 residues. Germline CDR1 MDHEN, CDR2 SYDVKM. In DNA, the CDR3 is TGTGCCAGCAGTTTACAGGGGTTAAATGAAAAACTGTTTTTT. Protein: CASSLQGLNEKLFF.

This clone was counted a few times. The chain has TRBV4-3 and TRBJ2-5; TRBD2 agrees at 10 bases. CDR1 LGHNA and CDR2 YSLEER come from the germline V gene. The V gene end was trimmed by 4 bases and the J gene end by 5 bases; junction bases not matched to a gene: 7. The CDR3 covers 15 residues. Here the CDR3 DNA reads TGCGCCAGCAGCCGCGGTAGCGGGGGGCCGGAGACCCAGTACTTC. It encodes CASSRGSGGPETQYF.

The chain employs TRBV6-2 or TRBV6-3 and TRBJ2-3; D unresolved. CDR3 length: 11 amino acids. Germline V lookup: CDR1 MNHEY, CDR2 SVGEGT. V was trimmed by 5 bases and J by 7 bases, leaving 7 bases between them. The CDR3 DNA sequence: TGTGCCAGCAGTCAAAGCTATACGCAGTATTTT. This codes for CASSQSYTQYF.

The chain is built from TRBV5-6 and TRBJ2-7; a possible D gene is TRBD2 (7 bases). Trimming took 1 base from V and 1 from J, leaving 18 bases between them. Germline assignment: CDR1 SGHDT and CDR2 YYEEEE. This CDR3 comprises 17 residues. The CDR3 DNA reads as TGTGCCAGCAGCTTGTTTTTTGGCGGGGGCCCGTCCTACGAGCAGTACTTC. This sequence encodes CASSLFFGGGPSYEQYF. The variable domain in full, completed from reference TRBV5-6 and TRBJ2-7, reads DAGVTQSPTHLIKTRGQQVTLRCSPKSGHDTVSWYQQALGQGPQFIFQYYEEEERQRGNFPDRFSGHQFPNYSSELNVNALLLGDSALYLCASSLFFGGGPSYEQYFGPGTRLTVT.

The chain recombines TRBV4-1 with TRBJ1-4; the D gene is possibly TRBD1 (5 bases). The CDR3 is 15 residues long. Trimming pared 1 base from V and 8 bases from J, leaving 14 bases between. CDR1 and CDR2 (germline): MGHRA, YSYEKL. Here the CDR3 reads CASSQAGGEGEKLFF. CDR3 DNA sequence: TGCGCCAGCAGCCAAGCCGGAGGGGAGGGCGAAAAACTGTTTTTT.

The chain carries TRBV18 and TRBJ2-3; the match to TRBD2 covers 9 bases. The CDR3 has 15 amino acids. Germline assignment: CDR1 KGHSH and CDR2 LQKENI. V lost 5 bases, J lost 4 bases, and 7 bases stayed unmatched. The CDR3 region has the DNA TGTGCCAGCTCATCTGTAGCGGGAGTGGCAGATACGCAGTATTTT. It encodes CASSSVAGVADTQYF.

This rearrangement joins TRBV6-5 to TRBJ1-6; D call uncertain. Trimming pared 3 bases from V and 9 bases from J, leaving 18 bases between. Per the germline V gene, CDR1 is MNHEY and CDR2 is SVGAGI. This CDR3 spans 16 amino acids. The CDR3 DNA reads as TGTGCCAGCAGTTATGAGGCGACGGCCTGGCCTTCACCCCTCCACTTT. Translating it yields CASSYEATAWPSPLHF.

CDR3 region: CATSESGTDTQYF. CDR3 DNA: TGTGCCACCAGTGAGTCCGGCACAGATACGCAGTATTTT. The V and J genes are TRBV24-1 and TRBJ2-3; D is undetermined. The CDR3 length is 13 residues. V dropped 4 bases and J dropped 1 base, with 5 bases sitting between them. Looked up from germline, CDR1 is KGHDR and CDR2 is SFDVKD.

CDR3 sequence reads: CASSIRTGGWSTGELFF. CDR3 coding DNA: TGTGCCAGTAGTATCCGGACAGGGGGCTGGAGCACCGGGGAGCTGTTTTTT. This chain connects TRBV19 to TRBJ2-2, with 11 bases matching TRBD1. Germline V gene sequence: CDR1 LNHDA, CDR2 SQIVND (reference sequence). CDR3 size: 17 residues. After removal of 3 bases from V and 4 bases from J, the junction contained 7 bases not matched to a gene.

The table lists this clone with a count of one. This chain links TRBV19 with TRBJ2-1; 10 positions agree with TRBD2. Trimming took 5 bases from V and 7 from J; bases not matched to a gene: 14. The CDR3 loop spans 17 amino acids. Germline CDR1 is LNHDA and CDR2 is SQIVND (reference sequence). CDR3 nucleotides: TGTGCCAGTAGTCTTCACGTGAGCGGGGGGGCTGAAAATGAGCAGTTCTTC. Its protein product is CASSLHVSGGAENEQFF.

CDR3 bases: TGTGCCAGCAGCCTTTTGGCGGGGAACTCCTACGAGCAGTACTTC. Translating it yields CASSLLAGNSYEQYF. The chain combines TRBV3-1 (or the pseudogene TRBV3-2) with TRBJ2-7; D might be TRBD2 (6 bases). Germline V CDR1 and CDR2: LGHDT, YNNKEL (reference sequence). The CDR3 length is 15 residues. Trimming took off 4 bases at V and 0 bases at J, with 13 bases between the two ends.

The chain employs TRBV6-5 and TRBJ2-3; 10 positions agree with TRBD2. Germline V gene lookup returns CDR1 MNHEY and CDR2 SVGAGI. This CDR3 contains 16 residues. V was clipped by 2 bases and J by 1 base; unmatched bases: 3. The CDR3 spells CASSYLGTSGTDTQYF. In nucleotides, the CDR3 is TGTGCCAGCAGTTACCTCGGGACTAGCGGCACAGATACGCAGTATTTT.

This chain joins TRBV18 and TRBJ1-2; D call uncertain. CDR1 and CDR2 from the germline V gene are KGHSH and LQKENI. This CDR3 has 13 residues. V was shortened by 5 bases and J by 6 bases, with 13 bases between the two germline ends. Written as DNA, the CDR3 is TGTGCCAGCTCAGGAGGTTGGACGGATGGCTACACCTTC. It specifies CASSGGWTDGYTF.